A single sample is the source of the 15 T cell receptor beta chains below, sequenced in a study of beta chain features in type 1 diabetes. Study-level results: Within each of all four CD4+ subsets, Type 1 diabetes patients had TCRB CDR3s that were moderately but significantly shorter.

Expressed TCRB transcripts got sequenced, as all isolated RNA was reverse transcribed. Clones were sequenced by immunoSEQ multiplex PCR, and TCRdb holds only the in-frame ones, with some missing. The data show about 740,000 clones, with around an eighth seen just once and approximately 0.022% held by the top ten. Antigens of these TCRs are unknown. Sequencing was done on a sample of naive CD4+ T cells from blood. These receptors came from a man in his late teens or twenties with type 1 diabetes.

The gene calls are TRBV5-1 and TRBJ2-7, with 7 bases fitting TRBD1. This CDR3 is 15 amino acids long. Germline loops: CDR1 SGHRS, CDR2 YFSETQ. Trimming cost V 3 bases and J 3 bases; bases outside gene matches: 9. CDR3 coding DNA: TGCGCCAGCAGCTCCGGACAGGCCCAGGACTACGAGCAGTACTTC. Its protein product is CASSSGQAQDYEQYF.

This chain links TRBV7-9 with TRBJ2-7; a possible D gene is TRBD1 (6 bases). Germline V lookup: CDR1 SEHNR, CDR2 FQNEAQ (reference sequence). Trimming pared 2 bases from V and 2 bases from J, leaving 10 bases between. CDR3 length: 14 amino acids. The chain's CDR3 is CASSLSRGPYEQYF. CDR3 sequence (DNA): TGTGCCAGCAGCTTAAGCAGGGGCCCCTACGAGCAGTACTTC.

This clone showed up just a few times. This chain connects TRBV7-2 to TRBJ2-1, with D tentatively TRBD2 (8 bases). Germline CDR1 SGHTA, CDR2 FQGNSA. This CDR3 is 16 amino acids long. Trimming pared 3 bases from V and 0 bases from J, leaving 12 bases between. The CDR3: CASSFSGDSSYNEQFF. The CDR3 region has the DNA TGTGCCAGCAGCTTTAGCGGGGACAGCTCCTACAATGAGCAGTTCTTC.

CDR3 sequence reads: CASSPDREGYGYTF. The CDR3 DNA reads TGTGCCAGCAGTCCAGACAGGGAAGGCTATGGCTACACCTTC. This chain uses TRBV5-4 with TRBJ1-2; 7 nucleotides match TRBD1. Germline V gene lookup returns CDR1 SGHNT and CDR2 YYREEE (reference sequence). This CDR3 comprises 14 residues. Unmatched junction bases numbered 8, after V lost 5 bases and J lost 4 bases.

The V gene is TRBV5-1, the J gene TRBJ1-5, with no clear D. Trimming removed 0 bases from V and 4 bases from J, with 5 bases in between. Germline V gene sequence: CDR1 SGHRS, CDR2 YFSETQ. This CDR3 spans 13 amino acids. The CDR3 DNA reads as TGCGCCAGCAGCTTGGAGCCGAATCAGCCCCAGCATTTT. Translation gives CASSLEPNQPQHF.

CDR3 region: CASTDQGGSPLHF. DNA of the CDR3: TGTGCCAGTACGGATCAGGGTGGTTCACCCCTCCACTTT. J is TRBJ1-6 and V is TRBV19; tentative D call: TRBD1 (5 bases). This CDR3 is built from 13 residues. Germline V gene sequence: CDR1 LNHDA, CDR2 SQIVND (reference sequence). V was cut by 7 bases and J by 9 bases, with 13 bases left in between.

V gene TRBV10-3 combines with J gene TRBJ2-5; possibly TRBD2 for D (6 bases). The CDR3 covers 12 residues. Germline assignment: CDR1 ENHRY and CDR2 SYGVKD. Trimming removed 10 bases from V and 3 bases from J, with 12 bases in between. CDR3 bases: TGTGCCACCGGGGGTCCGGAAGAGACCCAGTACTTC. Encoded protein: CATGGPEETQYF.

This chain joins TRBV18 and TRBJ1-1, with 9 bases fitting TRBD1. Germline loops: CDR1 KGHSH, CDR2 LQKENI. Unmatched junction bases numbered 3, after V lost 1 base and J lost 6 bases. The CDR3 is 14 residues long. This chain's CDR3 is CASSPLDRGAEAFF. Written as DNA, the CDR3 is TGTGCCAGCTCACCACTGGACAGGGGAGCTGAAGCTTTCTTT.

This clone has a handful of counts. This chain links TRBV30 with TRBJ2-3, with unresolved D. CDR3 length: 13 amino acids. Germline CDR1 reads GTSNPN; CDR2 reads SVGIG (reference sequence). V was pared by 3 bases and J by 1 base, with 8 bases between. The CDR3 region has the DNA TGTGCCTGGAGAGAGCAGGGCACAGATACGCAGTATTTT. Its translation: CAWREQGTDTQYF.

This clone has a handful of counts. The rearrangement uses TRBV19 and TRBJ1-5; 9 nucleotides agree with TRBD1. The CDR3 is 15 residues long. With 3 bases clipped from V and 5 bases from J, the junction kept 5 bases outside the gene matches. Looked up from germline, CDR1 is LNHDA and CDR2 is SQIVND (reference sequence). CDR3 bases: TGTGCCAGTAGTATGAGGACAGGGGATCATCAGCCCCAGCATTTT. Encoded protein: CASSMRTGDHQPQHF.

The J gene is TRBJ2-5, the V gene TRBV5-1, with TRBD2 matching over 12 bases. This CDR3 spans 17 amino acids. CDR1 SGHRS and CDR2 YFSETQ come from the germline V gene. The ends lost 0 bases at V and 2 bases at J; junction bases unmatched: 5. CDR3 nucleotide sequence: TGCGCCAGCAGCTTGGCAGGACTAGCGGGGCAGCAAGAGACCCAGTACTTC. Its protein product is CASSLAGLAGQQETQYF.

This clone was detected only a few times. The chain has TRBV5-1 and TRBJ2-5; D remains unclear. The CDR3 is 14 residues long. Germline V gene lookup returns CDR1 SGHRS and CDR2 YFSETQ. V gave up 0 bases and J gave up 5 bases, with 11 bases separating them. CDR3 nucleotide sequence: TGCGCCAGCAGCTTGGACGGAACCACGGAGACCCAGTACTTC. It yields the protein CASSLDGTTETQYF.

This clone was seen only a few times. This chain uses TRBV28 with TRBJ1-4; 10 bases fit TRBD1. This CDR3 contains 15 residues. Germline assignment: CDR1 MDHEN and CDR2 SYDVKM. Trimming at V came to 5 bases and at J to 2 bases, leaving 2 bases not matched to a gene. DNA of the CDR3: TGTGCCAGCAGTAGACAGGGGGCTACTAATGAAAAACTGTTTTTT. This codes for CASSRQGATNEKLFF.

The chain links TRBV6-7 to TRBJ1-1; unclear D gene. TRBV6-7 counts as an open reading frame of uncertain function. There are 15 residues in the CDR3. Trimming cost V 0 bases and J 2 bases, with 10 bases left between them. CDR3 loop: CASSYSLPTNTEAFF. The CDR3 DNA follows: TGTGCCAGCAGTTACTCGTTACCGACCAACACTGAAGCTTTCTTT.

This clone was recorded a few times. The chain employs TRBV30 and TRBJ2-1; TRBD2 agrees at 11 bases. CDR1 and CDR2 (germline): GTSNPN, SVGIG (reference sequence). The CDR3 is made up of 18 amino acids. V shed 1 base, J shed 10 bases, and the junction held 18 bases outside the gene matches. The CDR3 is CAWSAEGSSGGADREQFF. CDR3 in DNA: TGTGCCTGGAGTGCAGAAGGGAGTAGCGGGGGGGCCGACAGGGAGCAGTTCTTC.